A single T cell receptor beta chain is shown here with its context. There is no known antigen for this receptor. No base quality values were provided; no much bigger clone lies one nucleotide off. The immunoSEQ Assay, a bias-controlled multiplex PCR, was used to amplify TCRbeta CDR3 regions from genomic DNA. As for the original processing: Within the assay, amplification of reference gene primers was used to estimate how many nucleated cells each sample contained. To quantify the absolute abundance of each unique TCRbeta CDR3 rearrangement, sequence reads were collapsed and filtered. For each sample, productive Simpson clonality was calculated as the square root of Simpson's diversity index across productive rearrangements. This immuneACCESS table, as held by TCRdb, lists in-frame sequences with V and J called but not all clones. Of the missing ones, under half trace to an unresolved V gene in checked studies; the others have no known cause. D and trimming come from the DNA, and the V and J calls and clone size come from that table. The sample table shows about 140,000 clones, and approximately 82% are seen once. The top ten clones comprise about 1.6% of the sample.

Collaborating institutions collected whole blood in K2EDTA tubes following their own protocols. For TCRbeta analysis, collaborator samples were shipped as frozen whole blood, as isolated PBMCs, or as DNA extracted from either sample type. The data were taken from a study of blood T cell repertoires in COVID-19 (dated by TCRdb to 2020 to 2022). In terms of the full investigation: Collaborator samples came from the United States, Italy and Spain and covered acute and convalescent phases of COVID-19. A freely available public database, intended as a resource for researchers studying the immune response to SARS-CoV-2, is where the repertoires were released. Subjects who had been exposed to COVID-19, were actively infected with it, or had recovered from it provided the deeply sampled blood TCRbeta repertoires that made up the dataset. Nearly every sample came with metadata listing a de-identified subject ID, COVID-19 status, age in years and sex. HLA class I and class II types, where available, came from metadata supplied by the sample provider rather than from assay-based typing. The material from the prospective study consisted of cDNA or gDNA derived from T cells, B-cell-depleted T cells, or PBMCs. The samples were drawn from two sources: the first 160 participants of the ongoing ImmuneRACE study, and 950 to 1,500 subjects contributed by 6 global collaborators. Beyond this particular receptor, the publication reports: How much clinical and demographic metadata was included differed by source and by participant, and the metadata was provided uncurated.

V was cut back by 3 bases and J by 5 bases, leaving a gap of 14 bases between them. Measured from the cysteine to the phenylalanine, the CDR3 is 15 residues long. Of all the DNA, just the CDR3 is kept, 45 bases in frame from base 1. CDR1 and CDR2 are read off the germline V gene as WSHSY and SAAADI. Sequenced: peripheral blood. The sequence derives from a human donor in a cohort sampled during active COVID-19. The rearranged segments are TRBV10-2 and TRBJ2-1; D gene: possibly TRBD2, on 6 matching bases. The CDR3 reads CASSDGGAINNEQFF. The DNA reads TGCGCCAGCAGTGACGGAGGGGCTATCAACAATGAGCAGTTCTTC.